What follows is one T cell receptor beta chain and its context. Its antigen is still unknown. The record originates from a study of T cell responses to AZD1222 COVID-19 vaccine. Study observations and caveats: Scientists sampled the repertoires only once the peak T cell response had passed.

The CDR3 consists of 12 residues. V dropped 5 bases and J dropped 0 bases, with 4 bases sitting between them. The germline V gene encodes CDR1 LNHDA and CDR2 SQIVND (reference sequence). Sequencing used immunoSEQ multiplex PCR; TCRdb keeps in-frame clones, though not all of them. The sample comprises some 97,000 clones, 70% to 90% of which are singletons, and just over 4% rests with the top ten. The sample in question was peripheral blood, obtained on day 0 of MenACWY control vaccination. The chain has TRBV19 and TRBJ1-1; D remains ambiguous. The receptor comes from an adult in good health. In nucleotides, the CDR3 is TGTGCCAGTAGTCTTCTGAACACTGAAGCTTTCTTT. Translating gives CASSLLNTEAFF.